This is a list of T cell receptor beta chains from one sample in a study of blood T cell repertoires in COVID-19. Profiled with immunoSEQ multiplex PCR; TCRdb holds only in-frame clones, not every one. The table has some 670,000 clones, around 90% seen once. Sequencing was performed on peripheral blood. All receptors come from a woman younger than 35 with acute or convalescent COVID-19. The conserved cysteine and the conserved F or W are not part of the CDR3 here. Size is omitted from some rows. Given values are once, few, many or a class for expanded clones.

j_call: TRBJ1-1; v_call: TRBV28; clone_size: NA; cdr3_aa: ASSWTGDMNTEAF
j_call: TRBJ2-2; v_call: TRBV7-2; clone_size: NA; cdr3_aa: ASSLRQRAGELF
j_call: TRBJ1-2; v_call: TRBV30; clone_size: NA; cdr3_aa: AWAGKGDGGYT
j_call: TRBJ1-4; v_call: TRBV15; clone_size: NA; cdr3_aa: ATSRGGRGRVEKLF
j_call: TRBJ2-5; v_call: TRBV12-3/TRBV12-4; clone_size: NA; cdr3_aa: ASAGTEETQY
j_call: TRBJ2-7; v_call: TRBV5-6; clone_size: NA; cdr3_aa: ASSLLQYEQY
j_call: TRBJ1-1; v_call: TRBV5-1; clone_size: NA; cdr3_aa: ASSLEGGSTEAF
j_call: TRBJ1-2; v_call: TRBV24-1; clone_size: NA; cdr3_aa: ATSDPRRQVTLWDYGYT
j_call: TRBJ1-6; v_call: TRBV10-1; clone_size: few; cdr3_aa: ASEDRANSPLH
j_call: TRBJ1-1; v_call: TRBV6-1; clone_size: NA; cdr3_aa: ASSVRDRAANTEAF
j_call: TRBJ1-2; v_call: TRBV5-4; clone_size: NA; cdr3_aa: ASSGPDSNYGYT
j_call: TRBJ1-2; v_call: TRBV27; clone_size: NA; cdr3_aa: ASSPSPDRPLYGYT
j_call: TRBJ1-2; v_call: TRBV6-6; clone_size: NA; cdr3_aa: ASSFSGGGNYGYT
j_call: TRBJ1-2; v_call: TRBV12-1; clone_size: once; cdr3_aa: ASSDRGPYGYT
j_call: TRBJ1-2; v_call: TRBV28; clone_size: NA; cdr3_aa: ASSFGSAVDGYT
j_call: TRBJ2-1; v_call: TRBV6-2/TRBV6-3; clone_size: few; cdr3_aa: ASSLGQGAIDEQF
j_call: TRBJ1-1; v_call: TRBV5-1; clone_size: NA; cdr3_aa: ATAGPPDRGHVEAF
j_call: TRBJ1-1; v_call: TRBV12-3/TRBV12-4; clone_size: NA; cdr3_aa: ASSTTSAEAF
j_call: TRBJ1-2; v_call: TRBV25-1; clone_size: NA; cdr3_aa: ASSEVGNYGYT
j_call: TRBJ1-2; v_call: TRBV5-1; clone_size: NA; cdr3_aa: ASSLVQGSYGYT
j_call: TRBJ1-2; v_call: TRBV19; clone_size: NA; cdr3_aa: ASMVVTGTNEGYT
j_call: TRBJ1-2; v_call: TRBV18; clone_size: few; cdr3_aa: ASSPSAENYGYT
j_call: TRBJ1-2; v_call: TRBV18; clone_size: NA; cdr3_aa: ASSHTSGDSDYGYT
j_call: TRBJ1-1; v_call: TRBV19; clone_size: NA; cdr3_aa: ASSTDPGGNTEAF
j_call: TRBJ1-2; v_call: TRBV7-9; clone_size: few; cdr3_aa: ASSPRTGNQDGYT
j_call: TRBJ1-5; v_call: TRBV7-2; clone_size: NA; cdr3_aa: ASSPRSGRGSNQPQH
j_call: TRBJ2-7; v_call: TRBV6-6; clone_size: NA; cdr3_aa: ASTDRDRAYEQY
j_call: TRBJ2-1; v_call: TRBV12-3/TRBV12-4; clone_size: NA; cdr3_aa: ASSLTLNNEQF
j_call: TRBJ2-3; v_call: TRBV11-2; clone_size: NA; cdr3_aa: ASSFRQAPSTDTQY
j_call: TRBJ2-1; v_call: TRBV19; clone_size: NA; cdr3_aa: ASSTGTPYNEQF
j_call: TRBJ1-1; v_call: TRBV15; clone_size: NA; cdr3_aa: ATARSGVFLSMNTEAF
j_call: TRBJ1-2; v_call: TRBV6-5; clone_size: NA; cdr3_aa: ASTTPHRANYGYT
j_call: TRBJ2-2; v_call: TRBV6-6; clone_size: NA; cdr3_aa: ASSYGNRRTGELF
j_call: TRBJ1-1; v_call: TRBV6-5; clone_size: NA; cdr3_aa: ASSHDSPNTEAF
j_call: TRBJ1-5; v_call: TRBV6-2/TRBV6-3; clone_size: NA; cdr3_aa: ASSYTKGQGARGNQPQH
j_call: TRBJ2-4; v_call: TRBV7-2; clone_size: NA; cdr3_aa: ASSPDMYFAKNIQY
j_call: TRBJ2-7; v_call: TRBV4-1; clone_size: once; cdr3_aa: ASSQGSQGGQISYEQY
j_call: TRBJ1-1; v_call: TRBV18; clone_size: NA; cdr3_aa: AGAKEDRENTEAF
j_call: TRBJ1-6; v_call: TRBV3-1/TRBV3-2; clone_size: NA; cdr3_aa: ASSPGQGTIAEFSPLH
j_call: TRBJ2-3; v_call: TRBV5-1; clone_size: NA; cdr3_aa: ASSYGGSTDTQY
j_call: TRBJ2-3; v_call: TRBV2; clone_size: NA; cdr3_aa: ASKFRSSGDTQY
j_call: TRBJ1-5; v_call: TRBV28; clone_size: once; cdr3_aa: ASISDSLNQPQH
j_call: TRBJ1-5; v_call: TRBV29-1; clone_size: NA; cdr3_aa: SVEDGSNQPQH
j_call: TRBJ1-3; v_call: TRBV9; clone_size: NA; cdr3_aa: ASSVSQTGNSGNTIY
j_call: TRBJ1-1; v_call: TRBV6-6; clone_size: NA; cdr3_aa: ASSYSGGKAEAF
j_call: TRBJ1-5; v_call: TRBV19; clone_size: NA; cdr3_aa: ASSIRGRGQPQH
j_call: TRBJ2-1; v_call: TRBV5-6; clone_size: NA; cdr3_aa: ASSLFGDFYNEQF
j_call: TRBJ2-1; v_call: TRBV3-1/TRBV3-2; clone_size: NA; cdr3_aa: ASRPWTEGEQF
j_call: TRBJ1-1; v_call: TRBV5-1; clone_size: NA; cdr3_aa: ASSPSGQFLNTEAF